Below, 20 T cell receptor beta chains from the same sample are listed, as sequenced in a study of shared clonotypes between healthy human individuals. Repertoires were generated with immunoSEQ multiplex PCR, while TCRdb's copy carries only in-frame clones and drops some. The sample contains roughly 2.5 million clones, 85% to 95% of which appear only once. The sequenced sample consisted of naive CD4+ T cells sorted from blood. Subset defined: CD45RA+ positively selected. The receptors here all came from a man younger than 35 in good health.

This sequence joins TRBV28 and TRBJ2-3, with D perhaps matching TRBD2 (5 bases). The CDR3 spans 17 residues. Between the trimmed V and J ends, which lost 4 bases and 0 bases, there was a span of 17 bases. CDR1 is MDHEN, CDR2 SYDVKM, per germline. The CDR3 nucleotides read TGTGCCAGCAGTTCTCCGGCGATCCCGGGGAGCACAGATACGCAGTATTTT. It is translated as CASSSPAIPGSTDTQYF. Looking up the rest from reference TRBV28 and TRBJ2-3 gives the full variable domain: DVKVTQSSRYLVKRTGEKVFLECVQDMDHENMFWYRQDPGLGLRLIYFSYDVKMKEKGDIPEGYSVSREKKERFSLILESASTNQTSMYLCASSSPAIPGSTDTQYFGPGTRLTVL.

This rearrangement joins TRBV25-1 to TRBJ1-2; D unresolved. V gave up 6 bases and J gave up 4 bases, with 15 bases separating them. There are 14 residues in the CDR3. Germline CDR1 reads MGHDK; CDR2 reads SYGVNS. CDR3 loop: CASSSPGGTYGYTF. The DNA of the CDR3 is TGTGCCAGCAGCAGCCCGGGAGGCACCTATGGCTACACCTTC.

The V call is TRBV10-3, the J call TRBJ2-7, with 8 bases lining up with TRBD2. The length of the CDR3 is 15 residues. Unmatched junction bases numbered 7, after V lost 6 bases and J lost 0 bases. Germline CDR1 reads ENHRY; CDR2 reads SYGVKD. CDR3 region: CAISRLAQSSYEQYF. The CDR3 DNA follows: TGTGCCATCAGCCGACTAGCGCAAAGCTCCTACGAGCAGTACTTC.

For this clone: The identical CDR3 is also encoded by other nucleotide sequences in the sample. The V and J genes are TRBV5-8 and TRBJ1-5; 7 nucleotides match TRBD1. J was trimmed by 3 bases and V by 0 bases; bases with no gene match: 3. CDR1 and CDR2 (germline): SGHTS, YDEGEE. This CDR3 comprises 15 residues. The CDR3 loop is CASSLGQGFNQPQHF. The CDR3, as DNA: TGTGCCAGCAGCTTGGGACAGGGATTCAATCAGCCCCAGCATTTT.

The chain joins TRBV27 to TRBJ2-3; 8 nucleotides line up with TRBD2. With 4 bases clipped from V and 4 bases from J, the junction kept 7 bases outside the gene matches. The CDR3 is made up of 15 amino acids. Germline CDR1 reads MNHEY; CDR2 reads SMNVEV (reference sequence). The CDR3 reads CASSSGAGGADTQYF. The CDR3 DNA sequence: TGTGCCAGCAGTTCGGGGGCGGGGGGTGCAGATACGCAGTATTTT.

This chain links TRBV28 with TRBJ1-5; D uncertain. This CDR3 has 13 residues. Between the trimmed V and J ends, which lost 9 bases and 7 bases, there was a span of 16 bases. Germline lookup yields CDR1 MDHEN and CDR2 SYDVKM. The CDR3 bases are TGTGCCAGTTTGAGTTCATTTGAGCAGCCCCAGCATTTT. This sequence encodes CASLSSFEQPQHF.

The gene calls are TRBV30 and TRBJ2-7; the D gene is possibly TRBD1 (6 bases). The CDR3 extends over 13 amino acids. CDR1 and CDR2 (germline): GTSNPN, SVGIG (reference sequence). V lost 2 bases, J lost 3 bases, and 11 bases lay in between. The CDR3 DNA sequence: TGTGCCTGGAGTCCCGACAGGAGCTACGAGCAGTACTTC. Residues: CAWSPDRSYEQYF.

The chain employs TRBV2 and TRBJ1-5, with D tentatively TRBD1 (5 bases). This CDR3 is 15 amino acids long. Trimming left V 6 bases short and J 1 base short, with 13 bases between. Germline CDR1 reads SNHLY; CDR2 reads FYNNEI. The CDR3, as DNA: TGTGCCAGCAGGCGCGGGGGGGGGAGCAATCAGCCCCAGCATTTT. Protein sequence: CASRRGGGSNQPQHF.

The chain joins TRBV7-2 to TRBJ2-7, with 9 bases identical to TRBD2. This CDR3 is 18 amino acids long. V lost 1 base and J lost 0; bases outside the gene matches: 10. Germline CDR1 is SGHTA and CDR2 is FQGNSA. In DNA, the CDR3 is TGTGCCAGCAGCTTAGGAGGGGGCGGGAGGGCTTCCTCCTACGAGCAGTACTTC. This gives the protein CASSLGGGGRASSYEQYF.

This chain links TRBV28 with TRBJ1-2; D perhaps matches TRBD1 (5 bases). Germline CDR1 reads MDHEN; CDR2 reads SYDVKM. CDR3 length: 16 amino acids. Trimming removed 10 bases from V and 6 bases from J, with 27 bases in between. For the CDR3, the DNA is TGTGCCACTGTGACGCCGGTCGGGAAGGACAAGAATGGCTACACCTTC. The encoded protein is CATVTPVGKDKNGYTF.

The chain links TRBV5-1 to TRBJ2-1; TRBD2 is a possible D gene (5 bases). V was trimmed by 5 bases and J by 0 bases, leaving 9 bases between them. In germline, CDR1 is SGHRS, CDR2 YFSETQ. The CDR3 contains 14 residues. Written as DNA, the CDR3 is TGCGCCAGCAGGTCGGGGTACTCCTACAATGAGCAGTTCTTC. Its protein is CASRSGYSYNEQFF. The variable domain in full, with the rest retrieved from reference TRBV5-1 and TRBJ2-1, is KAGVTQTPRYLIKTRGQQVTLSCSPISGHRSVSWYQQTPGQGLQFLFEYFSETQRNKGNFPGRFSGRQFSNSRSEMNVSTLELGDSALYLCASRSGYSYNEQFFGPGTRLTVL.

For this clone: The same CDR3 is also encoded by other DNA sequences in this sample. The chain has TRBV7-9 and TRBJ1-5; unclear D gene. CDR3 length: 13 residues. The V gene lost 1 base and the J gene lost 4 bases, with 5 bases spanning the gap. Germline V gene data show CDR1 as SEHNR and CDR2 as FQNEAQ (reference sequence). The CDR3 DNA reads as TGTGCCAGCAGCTTAGACACAAATCAGCCCCAGCATTTT. Translation gives CASSLDTNQPQHF.

V gene TRBV19 combines with J gene TRBJ1-5; TRBD1 might be the D (5 bases). This CDR3 has 13 amino acids. V was trimmed by 5 bases and J by 8 bases, leaving 13 bases between them. Germline-derived CDR1 and CDR2 are LNHDA and SQIVND (reference sequence). CDR3 in amino acids: CASSPEGLEPQHF. CDR3 nucleotides: TGTGCCAGTAGTCCGGAGGGGTTGGAGCCCCAGCATTTT.

This chain joins TRBV11-2 and TRBJ2-4; 7 bases are shared with TRBD1. Looked up from germline, CDR1 is SGHAT and CDR2 is FQNNGV. The ends lost 2 bases at V and 8 bases at J; junction bases unmatched: 9. There are 15 residues in the CDR3. CDR3 amino acids: CASSLIPTGQDIQYF. CDR3 nucleotide sequence: TGTGCCAGCAGCTTAATTCCGACAGGGCAGGACATTCAGTACTTC.

The chain uses TRBV10-3 and TRBJ2-2; D not certain. The CDR3 runs to 15 residues. Trimming removed 3 bases at V and 7 bases at J, with 15 bases between. Germline V lookup: CDR1 ENHRY, CDR2 SYGVKD. CDR3 sequence reads: CAISDRGPQNGELFF. The DNA for the CDR3 is TGTGCCATCAGTGATAGAGGACCTCAAAACGGGGAGCTGTTTTTT.

A remark on this clone: The same CDR3 can be traced to other DNA sequences in this sample. J is TRBJ1-4 and V is TRBV28; 9 bases match TRBD1. CDR3 length: 14 amino acids. Trimming took 4 bases from V and 6 from J; bases not matched to a gene: 3. Germline V lookup: CDR1 MDHEN, CDR2 SYDVKM. The CDR3 region is CASSSGTGYEKLFF. Here the CDR3 DNA reads TGTGCCAGCAGTTCCGGGACAGGGTATGAAAAACTGTTTTTT. Full variable domain (remainder filled in from reference TRBV28 and TRBJ1-4): DVKVTQSSRYLVKRTGEKVFLECVQDMDHENMFWYRQDPGLGLRLIYFSYDVKMKEKGDIPEGYSVSREKKERFSLILESASTNQTSMYLCASSSGTGYEKLFFGSGTQLSVL.

Of note for this clone: In the same sample, other DNA sequences code for this CDR3. This sequence joins TRBV5-1 and TRBJ1-1; no firm D call. With 4 bases removed from V and 0 bases from J, the gap between germline ends came to 10 bases. Germline CDR1 and CDR2: SGHRS and YFSETQ. CDR3 length equals 14 residues. CDR3 sequence reads: CASSQDTLNTEAFF. Written as DNA, the CDR3 is TGCGCCAGCAGCCAAGACACTCTGAACACTGAAGCTTTCTTT.

A few counts support this clone. The chain employs TRBV7-9 and TRBJ1-2; D unresolved. The CDR3 sequence is 12 residues long. Looked up from germline, CDR1 is SEHNR and CDR2 is FQNEAQ (reference sequence). The V and J ends lost 5 bases and 8 bases respectively, with 12 bases between them. CDR3 in DNA: TGTGCCAGCAGCCCGAACGATTCGGGCTACACCTTC. Translating it yields CASSPNDSGYTF.

As regards this clone: Within the sample, other DNA sequences also encode this same CDR3. This chain links TRBV25-1 with TRBJ1-1, with D perhaps TRBD1 (5 bases). CDR3 length equals 12 residues. The germline V and J ends were trimmed by 8 bases and 2 bases, with 9 bases remaining between them. Germline CDR1 reads MGHDK; CDR2 reads SYGVNS. The CDR3 loop reads CASGRENTEAFF. The CDR3 coding sequence is TGTGCCAGCGGCAGGGAAAACACTGAAGCTTTCTTT.

This clone was recorded once. The chain joins TRBV7-2 to TRBJ2-3, with D hard to call. The ends were cut back, 0 bases at V and 3 bases at J, with 10 bases in the middle. The CDR3 is made up of 15 amino acids. Germline V gives CDR1 SGHTA, CDR2 FQGNSA. The CDR3 sequence is CASSLAGTATDTQYF. As DNA, the CDR3 is TGTGCCAGCAGCTTAGCGGGTACTGCTACAGATACGCAGTATTTT.